This TCR beta chain was found in a study of a mutant IDH1 vaccine in newly diagnosed glioma. Study in general: During weeks 1, 3, 5, 7, 11, 15, 19 and 23, patients received eight vaccinations. Patients' prior therapy spanned radiotherapy, temozolomide, or both; most underwent both. There were roughly 62% males and around 38% females among treated patients, whose mean age was about 41 years.

Time point noted: week 11, during vaccination. All doses held 300 ug of mutant IDH1 20-mer peptide, with topical imiquimod. As regards this clone: The antigen is unknown.

Germline V gene sequence: CDR1 ENHRY, CDR2 SYGVKD. The CDR3 runs 11 residues. The V segment lost 6 bases and the J segment 7 bases; nucleotides outside the gene matches: 0. Clones were read by immunoSEQ multiplex PCR, and TCRdb kept only the in-frame ones, dropping some. The sample has tens of thousands of clones; under 90% are singletons. Study results and limitations: Altogether, about 95% of patients exhibited vaccine-induced immune responses.

The TCR sequence derives from a man aged 25-45 years with glioma. The chain links TRBV10-3 to TRBJ2-1, with 7 bases identical to TRBD1. The specimen comprised PBMCs, sampled from a glioma patient whose treatment included an IDH1 peptide vaccine. CDR3 amino acids: CAIRTGNEQFF. CDR3 sequence (DNA): TGTGCCATCAGGACAGGGAATGAGCAGTTCTTC.